What follows are 29 T cell receptor beta chains derived from one specimen sequenced in a study of T-cell reconstitution after alpha-beta-depleted transplantation in children. Unique molecular identifiers were incorporated during preparation of the TCRbeta library. MiXCR, run by TCRdb on the PCR reads, gives a single entry per CDR3 protein. The sample records a few hundred thousand distinct CDR3 sequences, under 15% being singletons. The specimen comprised PBMCs from the stem cell graft donor, sampled from the stem cell graft. These receptors came from a human donor who donated a stem cell graft to a child with combined immunodeficiency.

This clonotype was detected only a few times. This sequence joins TRBV28 and TRBJ2-5; 10 positions agree with TRBD1. CDR3 length: 15 residues. Germline values: CDR1 MDHEN, CDR2 SYDVKM. Losses at the gene ends were 4 bases for V and 5 bases for J; bases not matched to a gene: 7. Here the CDR3 DNA reads TGTGCCAGCAGTTCCGTCGGACAGGGGGGTGAGACCCAGTACTTC. Translated, it gives CASSSVGQGGETQYF.

DNA of the CDR3: TGTGCCAGCAAGCCAGGGAACACTGAAGCTTTCTTT. Its protein is CASKPGNTEAFF. V is TRBV6-2 or TRBV6-3 and J is TRBJ1-1; D gene unclear. This CDR3 comprises 12 residues. Germline V gene sequence: CDR1 MNHEY, CDR2 SVGEGT. V lost 7 bases and J lost 1, with 7 bases in between.

This clonotype was seen ten or more times. The chain employs TRBV5-6 and TRBJ2-3; D may correspond to TRBD1 or TRBD2 (5 bases each). Trimming removed 4 bases at V and 2 bases at J, with 11 bases between. Per germline, CDR1 SGHDT and CDR2 YYEEEE. The CDR3 has 14 residues. The CDR3 spells CASSLGTFTDTQYF. The CDR3 DNA sequence: TGTGCCAGCAGCCTAGGGACCTTCACAGATACGCAGTATTTT.

The chain joins TRBV4-3 to TRBJ2-2; no definite D call. This CDR3 is built from 18 residues. Germline V lookup: CDR1 LGHNA, CDR2 YSLEER. V shed 0 bases and J shed 4 bases, with 18 bases lying between them. CDR3 amino acids: CASSQDSTGLTATGELFF. The CDR3 region has the DNA TGCGCCAGCAGCCAAGATTCGACGGGTCTCACTGCCACCGGGGAGCTGTTTTTT.

This clonotype occurred once. The chain couples TRBV28 to TRBJ1-5; D perhaps matches TRBD1 (5 bases). The CDR3 runs 14 residues. V was trimmed by 5 bases and J by 6 bases, leaving 14 bases between them. CDR1 is MDHEN and CDR2 is SYDVKM in the germline V gene. CDR3 residues: CASSRSLGGQPQHF. The CDR3 DNA sequence: TGTGCCAGCAGTCGATCATTGGGGGGTCAGCCCCAGCATTTT.

The chain joins TRBV4-1 to TRBJ2-3; perhaps TRBD1 as D (6 bases). Germline values: CDR1 MGHRA, CDR2 YSYEKL. V was trimmed by 1 base and J by 6 bases, leaving 17 bases between them. The CDR3 is made up of 16 amino acids. The chain's CDR3 is CASSQVLNRVEDTQYF. In DNA, the CDR3 is TGCGCCAGCAGCCAAGTCCTGAACAGGGTGGAGGATACGCAGTATTTT.

In regard to this clonotype: A much more abundant neighbour one base away suggests this may be a read error. Likely a read error: the CDR3 ends without its conserved phenylalanine or tryptophan. The rearrangement joins TRBV2 to TRBJ2-7; 7 bases line up with TRBD1. V lost 3 bases, J lost 0 bases, and 5 bases stayed unmatched. CDR1 is SNHLY, CDR2 FYNNEI, per germline. The CDR3 spans 15 residues. CDR3 residues: CASSDDRVSSYEQYL. The CDR3 nucleotides read TGTGCCAGCAGTGACGACAGGGTGAGCTCCTACGAGCAGTACCTC.

This clonotype occurred a few times. CDR3 in amino acids: CASSHIRLAGGQYNEQFF. CDR3 in DNA: TGTGCCAGCAGCCATATACGACTAGCGGGGGGGCAATACAATGAGCAGTTCTTC. The rearrangement joins TRBV11-2 to TRBJ2-1; TRBD2 matches 14 bases. This CDR3 contains 18 residues. In germline, CDR1 is SGHAT, CDR2 FQNNGV. J gave up 4 bases and V 5 bases, and 10 bases lay outside the gene matches.

This clonotype was seen at least ten times. The chain links TRBV7-2 to TRBJ2-1, with a weak D call TRBD2 (6 bases). There are 17 residues in the CDR3. Germline CDR1 and CDR2: SGHTA and FQGNSA. V was shortened by 1 base and J by 0 bases, with 13 bases between the two germline ends. CDR3 bases: TGTGCCAGCAGCTTAGTGGGCGGGGTCAGCTCCTACAATGAGCAGTTCTTC. The encoded protein is CASSLVGGVSSYNEQFF.

This clonotype has a handful of counts. The chain links TRBV28 to TRBJ1-1, with D possibly being TRBD1 (5 bases). Germline CDR1 and CDR2: MDHEN and SYDVKM. V lost 2 bases and J lost 5, with 15 bases in between. This CDR3 contains 15 residues. CDR3 coding DNA: TGTGCCAGCAGTTTAGGCGGGGGGTTTGGGACTGAAGCTTTCTTT. This gives the protein CASSLGGGFGTEAFF.

The chain combines TRBV2 with TRBJ2-1; tentatively, D is TRBD1 (5 bases). Trimming shortened V by 8 bases and J by 8 bases, and 34 bases separated the two germline ends. Germline CDR1 and CDR2: SNHLY and FYNNEI. The CDR3 runs to 19 residues. In DNA, the CDR3 is TGTGCCAGCTGTTCTAACAAACCCAGCCCAGGGTCCCCCTTTCATGAGCAGTTCTTC. Translating it yields CASCSNKPSPGSPFHEQFF.

The chain is built from TRBV10-3 and TRBJ1-1; no clear D gene. Trimming shortened V by 3 bases and J by 6 bases, and 8 bases separated the two germline ends. The CDR3 loop spans 12 amino acids. Germline-derived CDR1 and CDR2 are ENHRY and SYGVKD. CDR3: CAISEGRAEAFF. The CDR3 coding sequence is TGTGCCATCAGTGAAGGTAGGGCTGAAGCTTTCTTT.

Comment on this clonotype: The junction differs from germline at one of its ends, possibly a read error. V and J are TRBV6-6 and TRBJ2-7; TRBD2 matches at 8 bases. This CDR3 contains 13 residues. Germline V gives CDR1 MNHNY, CDR2 SVGAGI (reference sequence). The CDR3 loop reads CASSLGVQAGESF. In DNA form, the CDR3 reads TGTGCCAGCAGCCTAGGGGTCCAAGCGGGAGAGAGCTTC.

The chain combines TRBV20-1 with TRBJ2-7; 7 nucleotides align to TRBD1. Germline CDR1 is DFQATT and CDR2 is SNEGSKA (reference sequence). With V trimmed by 6 bases and J by 0 bases, 20 bases remained unmatched. The CDR3 is 18 amino acids. This chain's CDR3 is CSAEIGYEGASSSYEQYF. The CDR3, as DNA: TGCAGTGCCGAGATAGGGTACGAGGGGGCATCCAGCTCCTACGAGCAGTACTTC.

This clonotype has ten or more counts. The rearrangement links TRBV7-9 to TRBJ1-1; D unresolved. The CDR3 contains 14 residues. V lost 1 base and J lost 5, with 11 bases in between. CDR1 SEHNR and CDR2 FQNEAQ come from the germline V gene (reference sequence). CDR3 bases: TGTGCCAGCAGCTTAGTAGGGTCGGAGACTGAAGCTTTCTTT. This translates into CASSLVGSETEAFF.

As DNA, the CDR3 is TGTGCCAGCAGCGAGGACTACAATGAGCAGTTCTTC. This translates into CASSEDYNEQFF. The V gene is TRBV7-9, the J gene TRBJ2-1; no reliable D call. Germline-derived CDR1 and CDR2 are SEHNR and FQNEAQ (reference sequence). The CDR3 contains 12 residues. Trimming removed 5 bases from V and 3 bases from J, with 5 bases in between.

The rearrangement uses TRBV11-2 and TRBJ2-3, with a tentative D call TRBD2 (6 bases). This CDR3 has 18 residues. V was pared by 1 base and J by 0 bases, with 17 bases between. Germline CDR1 reads SGHAT; CDR2 reads FQNNGV. DNA of the CDR3: TGTGCCAGCAGCTTAGGAGGCTGGCGGGATCCGAGCACAGATACGCAGTATTTT. Translation gives CASSLGGWRDPSTDTQYF.

Regarding this clonotype: No conserved phenylalanine or tryptophan ends this CDR3, so it is likely a read error. The V call is TRBV11-1, the J call TRBJ1-5; no clear D. V lost 1 base and J lost 9, with 13 bases in between. This CDR3 spans 14 amino acids. The germline CDR1 and CDR2 sequences are SGHAT and FQDESV (reference sequence). For the CDR3, the DNA is TGTGCCAGCAGCTTAGGAGAGGGTTTTCCGCCCCAGCATTGT. Its protein product is CASSLGEGFPPQHC.

The chain employs TRBV12-3 or TRBV12-4 and TRBJ1-3; D perhaps matches TRBD1 (5 bases). The CDR3 has 14 residues. V was cut by 5 bases and J by 1 base, with 9 bases left in between. CDR3 sequence (DNA): TGTGCCAGCAGTACCCAGGGTTCTGGAAACACCATATATTTT. Translated, it gives CASSTQGSGNTIYF.

Concerning this clonotype: A read error may explain this, as a much larger clone is one base away. J is TRBJ2-3 and V is TRBV9, with 8 bases fitting TRBD2. Germline-derived CDR1 and CDR2 are SGDLS and YYNGEE. Trimming took 4 bases from V and 2 from J; bases not matched to a gene: 12. The CDR3 spans 17 residues. Written as DNA, the CDR3 is TGTGCCAGCAGCTCTCCGGTAGCGGGGATTCCCACAGATACGCAGTATTTT. It translates to CASSSPVAGIPTDTQYF.

This clonotype was observed at least ten times. The chain is built from TRBV5-4 and TRBJ2-1; D gene ambiguous. The V gene lost 4 bases and the J gene lost 5 bases, with 10 bases spanning the gap. Germline assignment: CDR1 SGHNT and CDR2 YYREEE (reference sequence). The CDR3 is 13 amino acids. CDR3 residues: CASSHIPHNEQFF. The DNA for the CDR3 is TGTGCCAGCAGCCACATCCCACACAATGAGCAGTTCTTC. The full variable domain, in which reference TRBV5-4 and TRBJ2-1 provide the parts outside the CDR3, is ETGVTQSPTHLIKTRGQQVTLRCSSQSGHNTVSWYQQALGQGPQFIFQYYREEENGRGNFPPRFSGLQFPNYSSELNVNALELDDSALYLCASSHIPHNEQFFGPGTRLTVL.

At least ten counts were recorded for this clonotype. The chain joins TRBV6-5 to TRBJ1-4; D is perhaps TRBD1 (5 bases). Germline V gene sequence: CDR1 MNHEY, CDR2 SVGAGI. The ends were cut back, 5 bases at V and 12 bases at J, with 13 bases in the middle. CDR3 length equals 12 residues. The CDR3 DNA reads TGTGCCAGCAGTCTACGAGGGGCGGAACTGTTTTTT. Amino acid sequence: CASSLRGAELFF.

This clonotype was recorded at least ten times. The rearrangement links TRBV29-1 to TRBJ1-3, with TRBD1 matching over 9 bases. This CDR3 comprises 13 residues. CDR1 and CDR2 (germline): SQVTM, ANQGSEA. J lost 0 bases, V lost 7 bases, and 1 base had no gene match. CDR3 sequence (DNA): TGCAGCGCGGACAGGGGCTCTGGAAACACCATATATTTT. Its translation is CSADRGSGNTIYF.

This clonotype was detected only a few times. The rearrangement joins TRBV27 to TRBJ2-3; 8 bases are a match to TRBD2. The CDR3 extends over 16 amino acids. The V gene's germline CDR1 is MNHEY and CDR2 SMNVEV (reference sequence). Unmatched junction bases numbered 15, after V lost 6 bases and J lost 7 bases. In DNA, the CDR3 is TGTGCCAGCAGACACGGCGGGGCGGGGGGCTTACATACGCAGTATTTT. As protein: CASRHGGAGGLHTQYF.

This clonotype was recorded a few times. CDR3 sequence (DNA): TGTGCCAGCAGTCCTTGGCAGGGGTGGGAGACCCAGTACTTC. Its protein is CASSPWQGWETQYF. The chain has TRBV12-3 or TRBV12-4 and TRBJ2-5; possibly TRBD1 for D (6 bases). V lost 5 bases to trimming and J lost 5 bases, with 15 bases between them. This CDR3 has 14 amino acids.

This clonotype has a count of ten or more. The rearrangement links TRBV6-5 to TRBJ2-2; 8 nucleotides match TRBD1. CDR1 is MNHEY and CDR2 is SVGAGI in the germline V gene. J gave up 8 bases and V 0 bases, and 5 bases lay outside the gene matches. There are 15 residues in the CDR3. The CDR3 bases are TGTGCCAGCAGTTACTCGACAGGGGCCAAGGGGGAGCTGTTTTTT. Its protein product is CASSYSTGAKGELFF.

V usage is TRBV4-3 and J usage is TRBJ2-7; 10 bases fit TRBD2. Trimming removed 0 bases from V and 0 bases from J; junction bases left unmatched: 11. Per the germline V gene, CDR1 is LGHNA and CDR2 is YSLEER. This CDR3 has 19 residues. DNA for the CDR3: TGCGCCAGCAGCCAAGATATCGCCGGGATAGCGGGGGGCTCCTACGAGCAGTACTTC. It specifies CASSQDIAGIAGGSYEQYF.

This clonotype was counted ten times or more. The chain has TRBV28 and TRBJ2-2; D is ambiguous. V was shortened by 1 base and J by 4 bases, with 7 bases between the two germline ends. The V gene's germline CDR1 is MDHEN and CDR2 SYDVKM. The CDR3 length is 14 residues. The CDR3 DNA is TGTGCCAGCAGTTTATCGTGGGCCACCGGGGAGCTGTTTTTT. Its translation: CASSLSWATGELFF.

The chain joins TRBV2 to TRBJ2-2; tentatively, D is TRBD1 (5 bases). There are 14 residues in the CDR3. V was pared by 4 bases and J by 4 bases, with 10 bases between. The V gene's germline CDR1 is SNHLY and CDR2 FYNNEI. The CDR3 region has the DNA TGTGCCAGCAGTGTAAGGGGCGGCACCGGGGAGCTGTTTTTT. It yields the protein CASSVRGGTGELFF.